The 27 T cell receptor beta chains in this list originate from one sample, sequenced in a study of blood T cell repertoires in COVID-19. The assay was immunoSEQ multiplex PCR, and TCRdb's table has in-frame clones only and misses some. The sample lists about 250,000 clones, roughly 89% occurring once. The specimen sequenced was PBMCs or T cells enriched from blood (not recorded which). The receptor set was obtained from a man aged 40-49 years who had recovered from COVID-19.

V usage is TRBV15 and J usage is TRBJ1-6; a weak D match, TRBD1 (6 bases). Germline CDR1 reads LNHNV; CDR2 reads YYDKDF (reference sequence). The germline V and J ends were trimmed by 0 bases and 7 bases, with 10 bases remaining between them. CDR3 length: 15 amino acids. The CDR3 loop is CATSRDPGENSPLHF. CDR3 DNA sequence: TGTGCCACCAGCAGAGATCCAGGGGAGAATTCACCCCTCCACTTT.

J is TRBJ1-2 and V is TRBV7-2, with D maybe TRBD1 (5 bases). V was shortened by 5 bases and J by 2 bases, with 12 bases between the two germline ends. This CDR3 has 14 amino acids. From germline, CDR1 is SGHTA and CDR2 FQGNSA. The CDR3: CASSPTDRNYGYTF. The CDR3 nucleotides are TGTGCCAGCAGCCCCACAGACAGAAACTATGGCTACACCTTC. Looking up the rest from reference TRBV7-2 and TRBJ1-2 gives the full variable domain: GAGVSQSPSNKVTEKGKDVELRCDPISGHTALYWYRQSLGQGLEFLIYFQGNSAPDKSGLPSDRFSAERTGGSVSTLTIQRTQQEDSAVYLCASSPTDRNYGYTFGSGTRLTVV.

The rearrangement links TRBV11-2 to TRBJ2-7; 11 nucleotides match TRBD1. Germline V CDR1 and CDR2: SGHAT, FQNNGV. CDR3 length: 17 residues. V lost 4 bases and J lost 6; bases outside the gene matches: 14. The CDR3 coding sequence is TGTGCCAGCAGCTCCCTCGGTGGCGGACAGGGGGCCCTCGAGCAGTACTTC. It specifies CASSSLGGGQGALEQYF.

This chain uses TRBV19 with TRBJ1-5, with 11 positions matching TRBD1. This CDR3 has 17 amino acids. The V segment lost 3 bases and the J segment 6 bases; nucleotides outside the gene matches: 10. Germline values: CDR1 LNHDA, CDR2 SQIVND (reference sequence). This chain's CDR3 is CASSITEDRGLGQPQHF. The CDR3 bases are TGTGCCAGTAGTATTACGGAGGACAGGGGGCTTGGTCAGCCCCAGCATTTT.

The CDR3 DNA reads as TGTGCCAGTAGCCCGGGACTAGCGCTCTACAATGAGCAGTTCTTC. This sequence encodes CASSPGLALYNEQFF. The rearrangement joins TRBV19 to TRBJ2-1, with 10 bases fitting TRBD2. Germline V gene sequence: CDR1 LNHDA, CDR2 SQIVND (reference sequence). Unmatched junction bases numbered 5, after V lost 6 bases and J lost 3 bases. The CDR3 runs 15 residues.

This chain joins TRBV19 and TRBJ1-2; TRBD1 might be the D (6 bases). The V end was cut by 3 bases, the J end by 8 bases, with 25 bases between. CDR1 is LNHDA, CDR2 SQIVND, per germline (reference sequence). This CDR3 comprises 17 residues. CDR3 region: CASSISAGDIWSGGYTF. DNA for the CDR3: TGTGCCAGTAGTATCTCCGCAGGGGATATATGGAGTGGAGGCTACACCTTC.

J is TRBJ2-3 and V is TRBV5-5; D is perhaps TRBD1 (7 bases). This CDR3 comprises 15 residues. V lost 1 base to trimming and J lost 6 bases, with 15 bases between them. The V gene's germline CDR1 is SGHKS and CDR2 YYEKEE (reference sequence). The CDR3 DNA sequence: TGTGCCAGCAGCTTGTCGGGGGACAGCTTGGATACGCAGTATTTT. Protein product: CASSLSGDSLDTQYF. Full variable domain (outside the CDR3, taken from reference TRBV5-5 and TRBJ2-3): DAGVTQSPTHLIKTRGQQVTLRCSPISGHKSVSWYQQVLGQGPQFIFQYYEKEERGRGNFPDRFSARQFPNYSSELNVNALLLGDSALYLCASSLSGDSLDTQYFGPGTRLTVL.

The chain carries TRBV6-4 and TRBJ2-3, with TRBD2 matching 8 bases. The germline V gene encodes CDR1 MRHNA and CDR2 SNTAGT. The CDR3 loop spans 15 amino acids. The V segment lost 4 bases and the J segment 2 bases; nucleotides outside the gene matches: 5. CDR3 protein: CASSAGLAHTDTQYF. CDR3 DNA sequence: TGTGCCAGCAGTGCCGGACTAGCACACACAGATACGCAGTATTTT.

There are a few counts of this clone. This sequence joins TRBV9 and TRBJ2-1; a possible D gene is TRBD2 (6 bases). There are 15 residues in the CDR3. V was clipped by 4 bases and J by 1 base, with 12 bases between them. The germline V gene encodes CDR1 SGDLS and CDR2 YYNGEE. In DNA, the CDR3 is TGTGCCAGCAGCTTCACGGGAGTGTCCTACAATGAGCAGTTCTTC. This encodes CASSFTGVSYNEQFF.

CDR3 DNA: TGCAGCGTTGAAGAGGGGGGGGCCGAGCAGTACTTC. This gives the protein CSVEEGGAEQYF. The rearrangement joins TRBV29-1 to TRBJ2-7; possibly TRBD2 for D (7 bases). The germline V gene encodes CDR1 SQVTM and CDR2 ANQGSEA. The CDR3 has 12 amino acids. V shed 0 bases and J shed 6 bases, with 9 bases lying between them.

The DNA for the CDR3 is TGCGCCAGCAGCCAAGAAGACAGGGCCCTCTATGGCTACACCTTC. Translated: CASSQEDRALYGYTF. The V call is TRBV4-3, the J call TRBJ1-2; 7 bases match TRBD1. Germline V gives CDR1 LGHNA, CDR2 YSLEER. V lost 0 bases to trimming and J lost 4 bases; unmatched junction nucleotides: 5. This CDR3 spans 15 amino acids.

CDR3 residues: CASSLVRVETYEQYF. CDR3 bases: TGCGCCAGCAGCTTGGTCCGGGTAGAAACCTACGAGCAGTACTTC. The chain couples TRBV5-1 to TRBJ2-7; D gene uncertain. This CDR3 has 15 residues. Germline V gene lookup returns CDR1 SGHRS and CDR2 YFSETQ. V was pared by 0 bases and J by 2 bases, with 12 bases between.

This chain links TRBV6-2 or TRBV6-3 with TRBJ2-1; D is perhaps TRBD2 (6 bases). The CDR3 extends over 15 amino acids. Trimming stripped 5 bases from V and 5 bases from J, with 16 bases between. Germline-derived CDR1 and CDR2 are MNHEY and SVGEGT. The DNA of the CDR3 is TGTGCCAGCAGTGGCAGGTGGAGGGTTAACAATGAGCAGTTCTTC. Translation gives CASSGRWRVNNEQFF.

CDR3 sequence reads: CASSYDIGSSYNSPLHF. Here the CDR3 DNA reads TGTGCCAGCTCATACGACATCGGCAGCTCCTATAATTCACCCCTCCACTTT. The chain joins TRBV18 to TRBJ1-6; D gene unclear. With 5 bases removed from V and 0 bases from J, the gap between germline ends came to 14 bases. CDR1 is KGHSH and CDR2 is LQKENI in the germline V gene. CDR3 length equals 17 residues.

The chain employs TRBV12-3 or TRBV12-4 and TRBJ2-1; 9 bases align to TRBD1. This CDR3 has 12 residues. With 6 bases clipped from V and 12 bases from J, the junction kept 6 bases outside the gene matches. Here the CDR3 reads CASRGGQGTQFF. CDR3 nucleotides: TGTGCCAGCAGGGGCGGACAGGGGACGCAGTTCTTC.

The chain links TRBV11-2 to TRBJ2-5, with 11 bases matching TRBD2. With V trimmed by 6 bases and J by 4 bases, 16 bases remained unmatched. The CDR3 totals 18 residues. The V gene's germline CDR1 is SGHAT and CDR2 FQNNGV. The CDR3 nucleotides are TGTGCCAGCAGTACCTACTATGAGACTAGCGGGACGGGAGAGACCCAGTACTTC. Its translation is CASSTYYETSGTGETQYF.

This clone was seen only a few times. V is TRBV18 and J is TRBJ1-4; D is uncertain. Looked up from germline, CDR1 is KGHSH and CDR2 is LQKENI. V was pared by 2 bases and J by 2 bases, with 9 bases between. The CDR3 totals 15 residues. The CDR3 coding sequence is TGTGCCAGCTCACCAAGCGGGAATACTAATGAAAAACTGTTTTTT. Its translation is CASSPSGNTNEKLFF.

This clone was recorded once. This chain connects TRBV19 to TRBJ1-2; 7 nucleotides agree with TRBD1. Trimming at V came to 5 bases and at J to 3 bases, leaving 3 bases not matched to a gene. Germline V gene data show CDR1 as LNHDA and CDR2 as SQIVND (reference sequence). The CDR3 consists of 13 residues. Here the CDR3 reads CASSPTGDYGYTF. Here the CDR3 DNA reads TGTGCCAGTAGTCCCACAGGGGACTATGGCTACACCTTC.

J is TRBJ1-4 and V is TRBV19; D is possibly TRBD1 (6 bases). The germline CDR1 and CDR2 sequences are LNHDA and SQIVND (reference sequence). This CDR3 is 17 amino acids long. The V end lost 2 bases, the J end lost 0 bases, and 13 bases lay between the germline ends. CDR3 coding DNA: TGTGCCAGTAGTATAACCCTCGGACAGACAACTAATGAAAAACTGTTTTTT. Protein: CASSITLGQTTNEKLFF.

The table lists this clone with a few counts. The rearrangement uses TRBV10-1 and TRBJ1-2; no definite D call. The V end lost 3 bases, the J end lost 5 bases, and 10 bases lay between the germline ends. Germline lookup yields CDR1 WNHNN and CDR2 SYGVQD (reference sequence). This CDR3 spans 13 amino acids. The chain's CDR3 is CASSEDMWYGYTF. The DNA for the CDR3 is TGCGCCAGCAGTGAAGACATGTGGTATGGCTACACCTTC.

This chain joins TRBV3-1 (or the pseudogene TRBV3-2) and TRBJ1-1; D call uncertain. The CDR3 extends over 14 amino acids. Trimming cost V 1 base and J 7 bases, with 13 bases left between them. Germline-derived CDR1 and CDR2 are LGHDT and YNNKEL (reference sequence). The CDR3 DNA follows: TGTGCCAGCAGCCAAGCGCGGAGAAAGGTTGAAGCTTTCTTT. Translated, it gives CASSQARRKVEAFF.

V is TRBV11-2 and J is TRBJ1-2, with TRBD1 matching 8 bases. CDR1 is SGHAT and CDR2 is FQNNGV in the germline V gene. Unmatched junction bases numbered 6, after V lost 0 bases and J lost 6 bases. The CDR3 has 15 amino acids. CDR3 region: CASSLEAVDRDGYTF. The CDR3 nucleotides read TGTGCCAGCAGCTTAGAAGCCGTGGACAGGGATGGCTACACCTTC.

The chain has TRBV10-3 and TRBJ1-2; D call uncertain. CDR3 size: 13 residues. Trimming cost V 0 bases and J 8 bases, with 10 bases left between them. The germline gives CDR1 ENHRY, CDR2 SYGVKD. The CDR3 DNA is TGTGCCATCAGTGAGTCCTCGCCCAGGGGCTACACCTTC. It yields the protein CAISESSPRGYTF.

Remarks on this clone: At the DNA level, this CDR3 is encoded by other sequences in the same sample as well. This chain links TRBV25-1 with TRBJ2-5; D might be TRBD2 (5 bases). Germline assignment: CDR1 MGHDK and CDR2 SYGVNS. Deletions cut 3 bases from V and 0 bases from J, with 8 bases between. This CDR3 has 14 residues. The CDR3 region has the DNA TGTGCCAGCAGTGAGTTGAGGGACCAAGAGACCCAGTACTTC. This translates into CASSELRDQETQYF. The variable domain in full, completed from reference TRBV25-1 and TRBJ2-5, reads EADIYQTPRYLVIGTGKKITLECSQTMGHDKMYWYQQDPGMELHLIHYSYGVNSTEKGDLSSESTVSRIRTEHFPLTLESARPSHTSQYLCASSELRDQETQYFGPGTRLLVL.

The rearrangement joins TRBV6-4 to TRBJ2-1; D possibly corresponds to TRBD2 (5 bases). The germline V gene encodes CDR1 MRHNA and CDR2 SNTAGT. The CDR3 spans 14 residues. Trimming removed 6 bases from V and 8 bases from J, with 17 bases in between. The CDR3 bases are TGTGCCAGCAGCAGCCAAGGCGGGCACCATGAGCAGTTCTTC. Translated: CASSSQGGHHEQFF.

The rearrangement uses TRBV29-1 and TRBJ1-2, with 9 nucleotides matching TRBD1. CDR3 length equals 13 residues. The germline V gene has CDR1 SQVTM and CDR2 ANQGSEA. Trimming removed 7 bases from V and 3 bases from J; junction bases left unmatched: 6. The CDR3 spells CSAAQGADYGYTF. The CDR3 DNA sequence: TGCAGCGCCGCACAGGGGGCGGACTATGGCTACACCTTC.

The chain combines TRBV5-4 with TRBJ2-5, with D unclear. CDR1 and CDR2 (germline): SGHNT, YYREEE (reference sequence). The V end was cut by 3 bases, the J end by 2 bases, with 2 bases between. The CDR3 is 11 residues long. The DNA of the CDR3 is TGTGCCAGCAGCTCACAAGAGACCCAGTACTTC. It encodes CASSSQETQYF.